Sequencing of this T cell receptor (beta chain) was carried out in a study of technical replicates of blood from several donors. Libraries were prepared by immunoSEQ multiplex PCR; TCRdb keeps only in-frame clonotypes and omits some of them. The top ten clones hold over 0.2% of a sample with around 76,000 clones, nearly 99% of them seen once. The sample consisted of T cells isolated from PBMCs. The receptor comes from a human donor in good health.

CDR3 nucleotide sequence: TGTGCCAGCAGCCCCACAGGGCCCCCAGCTAACTATGGCTACACCTTC. It specifies CASSPTGPPANYGYTF. V and J are TRBV11-2 and TRBJ1-2; D possibly corresponds to TRBD1 (6 bases). Germline lookup yields CDR1 SGHAT and CDR2 FQNNGV. The length of the CDR3 is 16 residues. The V end lost 5 bases, the J end lost 0 bases, and 16 bases lay between the germline ends.